What follows describes a single TCR beta chain. TCRdb keeps only in-frame clones here, not all; method: immunoSEQ multiplex PCR. Of 150,000 to 200,000 clones listed, 90% to 95% are singletons. These data originate in a study of T cell responses to AZD1222 COVID-19 vaccine. The CDR3 is 14 amino acids. Germline CDR1 SGHNT, CDR2 YYREEE (reference sequence). The germline V and J ends were trimmed by 4 bases and 6 bases, with 15 bases remaining between them. The genes are TRBV5-4 and TRBJ2-3, with D perhaps matching TRBD2 (6 bases). The sequence was collected from an adult in good health. The sequencing used peripheral blood, collected on day 0 of AZD1222 vaccination. The chain's CDR3 is CASSLGLSTDTQYF. The CDR3 coding sequence is TGTGCCAGCAGCCTTGGACTATCAACGGATACGCAGTATTTT.